This T cell receptor beta chain was obtained from a study of CXCR3-negative and CXCR3-positive naive CD8 T cells. The study, taken as a whole, reports: Similarly elevated diversity marked both naive subsets, with memory CD8+ cells showing far lower diversity.

Through 5' RACE with UMI labels, the TRB cDNA libraries were prepared. Using the 5' RACE reads, TCRdb records one entry per CDR3 protein without DNA. Its clone listing holds 100,000 to 150,000 distinct CDR3 sequences. On this clonotype itself: Its target is unknown.

The CDR3 consists of 12 residues. The chain links TRBV12-3 or TRBV12-4 to TRBJ2-3; no DNA is available, so the TRBD2 call from TCRdb remains unchecked. The specimen sequenced was naive CXCR3- CD8+ T cells from blood. Subset: CD45RO-CCR7+CD27+CD95- naive CD8+ T cells lacking CXCR3 (TNR3-). This sequence was found in a human donor in good health. Some clones in this sample may be carry-over from other donors' samples. CDR3 in amino acids: CASKESGSTQYF.